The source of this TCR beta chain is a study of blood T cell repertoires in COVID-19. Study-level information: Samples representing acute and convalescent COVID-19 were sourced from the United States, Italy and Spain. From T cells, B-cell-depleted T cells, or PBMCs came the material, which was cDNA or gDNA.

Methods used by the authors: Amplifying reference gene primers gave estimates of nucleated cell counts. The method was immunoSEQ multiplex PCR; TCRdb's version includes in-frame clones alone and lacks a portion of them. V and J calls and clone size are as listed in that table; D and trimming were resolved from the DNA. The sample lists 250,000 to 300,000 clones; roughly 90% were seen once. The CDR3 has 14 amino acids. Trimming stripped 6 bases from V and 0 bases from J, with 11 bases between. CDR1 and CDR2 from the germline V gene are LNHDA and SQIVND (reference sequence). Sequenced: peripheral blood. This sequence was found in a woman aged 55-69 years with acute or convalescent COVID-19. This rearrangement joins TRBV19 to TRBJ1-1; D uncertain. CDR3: CASRAGWVNTEAFF. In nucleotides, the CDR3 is TGTGCCAGTAGGGCGGGGTGGGTGAACACTGAAGCTTTCTTT.